This T cell receptor beta chain was profiled in a study of T cells after yellow fever vaccination. Study observations and caveats: Most clones from primary vaccination were detected again post-booster (96% CD4, 88% CD8). Clonotypes found in both CD4 and CD8 compartments made up a small share.

Turning to this clonotype: Its antigen is undetermined.

As TCR cDNA was made by 5'RACE template switching, a universal primer site and UMIs were added. TCRdb reprocessed the 5' RACE reads via MiXCR and lists one record per CDR3 protein. In the table there are around 530,000 distinct CDR3 sequences, around 17% of which are singletons. The V gene lost 5 bases and the J gene lost 8 bases, with 12 bases spanning the gap. In germline, CDR1 is SGHAT, CDR2 FQNNGV. The CDR3 contains 12 residues. The clonotype originates from a man aged 18 to 35 who received the YFV17D yellow fever vaccine. The chain combines TRBV11-2 with TRBJ1-1, with a weak D call TRBD1 (5 bases). This sample comprised PBMCs, obtained around 5 days after the first yellow fever vaccination. This CDR3 is CASSVRQSEAFF. DNA for the CDR3: TGTGCCAGCAGCGTTCGACAGTCAGAAGCTTTCTTT. The whole variable domain, remainder taken from reference TRBV11-2 and TRBJ1-1, is EAGVAQSPRYKIIEKRQSVAFWCNPISGHATLYWYQQILGQGPKLLIQFQNNGVVDDSQLPKDRFSAERLKGVDSTLKIQPAKLEDSAVYLCASSVRQSEAFFGQGTRLTVV.